This TCR beta chain was identified in a study of relationships among human T cell subsets. CD4+ cells were positively selected first, then anti-CD25 beads isolated CD4+CD25+ regulatory T cells. TCR alpha and beta CDR3s were amplified from mRNA by semiquantitative ARM-PCR. In ARM-PCR, communal superprimers followed tagged nested gene-specific primers for exponential amplification. Using its own MiXCR run on the multiplex PCR reads, TCRdb lists one record per CDR3 protein. This table holds some 14,000 distinct CDR3 sequences, about 60% found once. The length of the CDR3 is 14 residues. Trimming removed 5 bases at V and 0 bases at J, with 11 bases between. CDR1 is MNHEY and CDR2 is SVGAGI in the germline V gene.

The sample consisted of Tregs sorted from blood. The receptor was derived from a man aged 35 to 55 in good health. The V gene is TRBV6-5, the J gene TRBJ2-7; possible D gene TRBD2, 6 bases. CDR3 in amino acids: CASSARGISYEQYF. CDR3 DNA: TGTGCCAGCAGTGCCCGGGGGATCTCCTACGAGCAGTACTTC.